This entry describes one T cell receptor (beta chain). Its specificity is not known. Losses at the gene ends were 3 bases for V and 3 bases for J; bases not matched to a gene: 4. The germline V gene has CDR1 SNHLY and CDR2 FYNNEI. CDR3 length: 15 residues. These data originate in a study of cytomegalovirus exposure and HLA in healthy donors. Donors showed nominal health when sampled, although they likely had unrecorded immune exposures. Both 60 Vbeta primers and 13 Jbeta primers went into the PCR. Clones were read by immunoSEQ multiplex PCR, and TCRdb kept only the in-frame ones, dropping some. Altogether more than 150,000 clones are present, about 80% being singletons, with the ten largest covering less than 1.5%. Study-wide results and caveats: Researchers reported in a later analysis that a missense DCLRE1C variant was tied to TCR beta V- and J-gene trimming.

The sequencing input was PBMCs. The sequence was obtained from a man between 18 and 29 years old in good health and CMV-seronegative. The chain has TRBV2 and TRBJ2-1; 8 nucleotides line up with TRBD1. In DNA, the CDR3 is TGTGCCAGCAGTGACGGACAGGGTCTCTACAATGAGCAGTTCTTC. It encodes CASSDGQGLYNEQFF.